The clone carrying this TCR beta chain was counted many times. Antigen unknown. The data were taken from a study of human T cells and chemical hapten exposure. Whole-study context: A mostly female patient group had alopecia areata, totalis or universalis. Regarding the study as a whole: High-frequency TCRs, those above 1 in 1000, stayed the same after DPC sensitization.

This CDR3 has 15 residues. CDR1 is MNHEY and CDR2 is SVGEGT in the germline V gene. V was pared by 0 bases and J by 6 bases, with 14 bases between. How the authors handled the data: Samples held a median of around 96,000 TCRs, range roughly 20,000–700,000. MiXCR, run by TCRdb on the RACE reads, gives a single entry per CDR3 protein. What appears here as the V and J calls and clone size reflects TCRdb's work, not the paper's. This sample carries fewer than 400,000 distinct CDR3 sequences, about 7% of them seen once, and the ten largest clones take 7.5% to 9%. Time point described: patch test 1, 2 weeks after DPC sensitization. As to treatment: therapeutic diphenylcyclopropenone sensitization with weekly scalp DPC. The total RNA was obtained from whole blood that was not fractionated.

Material: whole blood, obtained in connection with sensitization to the hapten diphenylcyclopropenone (DPC). V usage is TRBV6-2 or TRBV6-3 and J usage is TRBJ1-2; TRBD1 is a possible D gene (6 bases). This TCR was recovered from a woman under 30 with alopecia areata. Some clones in this sample may be carry-over from other donors' samples. The DNA of the CDR3 is TGTGCCAGCAGTTACTCGGCAGGAGGGGGAGATGGCTACACCTTC. It encodes CASSYSAGGGDGYTF.